Shown below are 27 T cell receptor beta chains from a single sample sequenced in a study of neurological immune-mediated disorders. TCRdb passed the 5' RACE reads through MiXCR, listing each CDR3 protein once. The sample consists of about 60,000 distinct CDR3 sequences, about 3.3% of them appearing once. The sequenced sample consisted of PBMCs. These receptors were obtained from a woman in her sixties or seventies with multiple sclerosis.

This clonotype was observed at least ten times. The rearrangement links TRBV6-1 to TRBJ2-1; D may be TRBD2 (6 bases). The CDR3 consists of 18 residues. Trimming cost V 2 bases and J 8 bases, with 25 bases left between them. Germline V gives CDR1 MNHNS, CDR2 SASEGT. In DNA form, the CDR3 reads TGTGCCAGCAGTGAATTCAAGCGGGCAATAGCTTTCCCCGATGAGCAGTTCTTC. It yields the protein CASSEFKRAIAFPDEQFF.

This clonotype was observed at least ten times. V is TRBV28 and J is TRBJ1-3; the D is unclear. The CDR3 is 14 amino acids. Germline-derived CDR1 and CDR2 are MDHEN and SYDVKM. V lost 7 bases to trimming and J lost 4 bases, with 14 bases between them. CDR3 sequence (DNA): TGTGCCAGCACCCTAAGGTTTGAAGGAAACACCATATATTTT. Amino acids: CASTLRFEGNTIYF.

This chain joins TRBV3-1 and TRBJ1-1; 7 positions agree with TRBD1. The trim removed 1 base at V and 1 base at J, leaving 6 bases unmatched. CDR3 length: 16 amino acids. CDR1 and CDR2 (germline): LGHDT, YNNKEL (reference sequence). In DNA form, the CDR3 reads TGTGCCAGCAGCCAAGGGCAGACAGGGTGGAACACTGAAGCTTTCTTT. Protein: CASSQGQTGWNTEAFF. Filled out from reference TRBV3-1 and TRBJ1-1, the complete variable domain reads DTAVSQTPKYLVTQMGNDKSIKCEQNLGHDTMYWYKQDSKKFLKIMFSYNNKELIINETVPNRFSPKSPDKAHLNLHINSLELGDSAVYFCASSQGQTGWNTEAFFGQGTRLTVV.

This clonotype was seen ten or more times. The chain joins TRBV4-1 to TRBJ2-4; TRBD2 matches at 9 bases. The CDR3 has 19 residues. CDR1 and CDR2 (germline): MGHRA, YSYEKL. V was clipped by 5 bases and J by 0 bases; unmatched bases: 14. Here the CDR3 reads CASSMGVAGATLAKNIQYF. In DNA, the CDR3 is TGCGCCAGCAGCATGGGGGTAGCGGGGGCTACTCTAGCCAAAAACATTCAGTACTTC.

This clonotype was detected ten times or more. The J gene is TRBJ1-4, the V gene TRBV10-3, with 8 bases matching TRBD1. Germline CDR1 ENHRY, CDR2 SYGVKD. This CDR3 spans 13 amino acids. Unmatched junction bases numbered 2, after V lost 8 bases and J lost 3 bases. In DNA form, the CDR3 reads TGTGCCATCGGACAGGGTCCTAATGAAAAACTGTTTTTT. Translated, it gives CAIGQGPNEKLFF.

This clonotype was counted many times. The rearrangement links TRBV6-2 or TRBV6-3 to TRBJ2-2, with TRBD2 matching 9 bases. J gave up 1 base and V 4 bases, and 7 bases lay outside the gene matches. This CDR3 comprises 17 residues. In germline, CDR1 is MNHEY, CDR2 SVGEGT. The DNA of the CDR3 is TGTGCCAGCAGTTCTATCGGACTAGCGAGGAACACCGGGGAGCTGTTTTTT. Protein sequence: CASSSIGLARNTGELFF.

Ten or more counts support this clonotype. The rearrangement links TRBV18 to TRBJ2-7, with D tentatively TRBD1 or TRBD2 (6 bases each). V lost 8 bases, J lost 1 base, and 12 bases lay in between. From germline, CDR1 is KGHSH and CDR2 LQKENI. The CDR3 has 13 residues. DNA of the CDR3: TGTGCCAGCGGGGGGCGCGGTTCCTACGAGCAGTACTTC. This sequence encodes CASGGRGSYEQYF.

In this sample, this clonotype turned up many times. CDR3 sequence (DNA): TGCAGTGCCGGACCGGATAATTCACCCCTCCACTTT. It specifies CSAGPDNSPLHF. V usage is TRBV20-1 and J usage is TRBJ1-6; no clear D. CDR1 and CDR2 (germline): DFQATT, SNEGSKA (reference sequence). V was trimmed by 6 bases and J by 5 bases, leaving 8 bases between them. The CDR3 has 12 residues.

This clonotype was recorded at least ten times. This chain joins TRBV20-1 and TRBJ1-3; the match to TRBD1 covers 10 bases. The CDR3 is 16 residues long. J was trimmed by 1 base and V by 5 bases; bases with no gene match: 8. Germline lookup yields CDR1 DFQATT and CDR2 SNEGSKA (reference sequence). The CDR3 protein is CSALQPGQGSGNTIYF. The DNA for the CDR3 is TGCAGTGCTTTACAACCGGGACAGGGGTCTGGAAACACCATATATTTT.

This clonotype was seen ten or more times. The V call is TRBV20-1, the J call TRBJ1-1; no firm D call. The CDR3 has 14 residues. V dropped 5 bases and J dropped 0 bases, with 13 bases sitting between them. Germline V gene lookup returns CDR1 DFQATT and CDR2 SNEGSKA (reference sequence). The CDR3 DNA follows: TGCAGTGCTCCGGGCAGTACCATGAACACTGAAGCTTTCTTT. Its protein product is CSAPGSTMNTEAFF.

In its sample, this clonotype was seen many times. This chain joins TRBV20-1 and TRBJ2-1; possible D gene TRBD1, 6 bases. Germline V gene data show CDR1 as DFQATT and CDR2 as SNEGSKA (reference sequence). V shed 5 bases and J shed 11 bases, with 10 bases lying between them. The CDR3 is made up of 10 amino acids. CDR3 nucleotides: TGCAGTGCTTTACAGGGACAGCAGTTCTTC. Protein: CSALQGQQFF.

This clonotype has ten or more counts. The V call is TRBV5-1, the J call TRBJ1-2; D call uncertain. The CDR3 has 13 amino acids. CDR1 SGHRS and CDR2 YFSETQ come from the germline V gene. V lost 3 bases, J lost 8 bases, and 14 bases lay in between. The CDR3 protein is CASSWEGPGGYTF. The CDR3 nucleotides read TGCGCCAGCAGCTGGGAGGGTCCTGGGGGCTACACCTTC.

Only a few counts were recorded for this clonotype. The chain links TRBV6-2 or TRBV6-3 to TRBJ1-2, with D unclear. Germline V gene lookup returns CDR1 MNHEY and CDR2 SVGEGT. Trimming took 6 bases from V and 10 from J, leaving 15 bases between them. This CDR3 has 12 amino acids. The CDR3 DNA sequence: TGTGCCAGCAGCCCTGTCGGACCTCACTACACCTTC. Translation: CASSPVGPHYTF.

This clonotype showed up many times. The rearrangement uses TRBV5-1 and TRBJ2-5, with TRBD1 matching 7 bases. Germline CDR1 and CDR2: SGHRS and YFSETQ. After removal of 3 bases from V and 5 bases from J, the junction contained 10 bases not matched to a gene. The CDR3 contains 15 residues. CDR3 DNA sequence: TGCGCCAGCAGCTCGTACAGGGGAGAGATGGAGACCCAGTACTTC. Translating gives CASSSYRGEMETQYF.

There are many counts of this clonotype. The rearrangement uses TRBV20-1 and TRBJ2-7, with D possibly being TRBD1 (6 bases). This CDR3 contains 13 residues. The germline V gene encodes CDR1 DFQATT and CDR2 SNEGSKA (reference sequence). Deletions cut 6 bases from V and 0 bases from J, with 12 bases between. The CDR3, as DNA: TGCAGTGCCCCGGGACAAAACTCCTACGAGCAGTACTTC. It translates to CSAPGQNSYEQYF.

The CDR3 sequence: CASRSDIHGNTGELFF. The CDR3 DNA sequence: TGTGCCAGCAGATCCGACATTCATGGGAACACCGGGGAGCTGTTTTTT. This chain joins TRBV6-2 or TRBV6-3 and TRBJ2-2; D gene uncertain. From germline, CDR1 is MNHEY and CDR2 SVGEGT. The V end was cut by 6 bases, the J end by 1 base, with 15 bases between. The CDR3 runs 16 residues.

The sample holds a few counts of this clonotype. The rearrangement joins TRBV7-2 to TRBJ2-1, with a possible D match to TRBD2 (5 bases). V dropped 6 bases and J dropped 3 bases, with 15 bases sitting between them. This CDR3 region has 15 residues. Germline CDR1 SGHTA, CDR2 FQGNSA. The CDR3 is CASRDPLEFYNEQFF. Here the CDR3 DNA reads TGTGCCAGCAGGGATCCACTAGAGTTCTACAATGAGCAGTTCTTC.

This clonotype was observed at least ten times. This rearrangement joins TRBV9 to TRBJ1-2; D is possibly TRBD1 (6 bases). Germline lookup yields CDR1 SGDLS and CDR2 YYNGEE. The CDR3 sequence is 13 residues long. The V end lost 3 bases, the J end lost 4 bases, and 10 bases lay between the germline ends. The CDR3 protein is CASSADSSYGYTF. The CDR3 nucleotides are TGTGCCAGCAGCGCGGACAGCAGCTATGGCTACACCTTC.

This clonotype was recorded many times. The chain combines TRBV7-2 with TRBJ1-5, with D hard to call. CDR3 length: 15 residues. The V end was cut by 7 bases, the J end by 2 bases, with 15 bases between. CDR1 and CDR2 (germline): SGHTA, FQGNSA. CDR3 region: CASTPRRGGNQPQHF. CDR3 nucleotides: TGTGCCAGCACCCCCCGACGGGGTGGCAATCAGCCCCAGCATTTT.

This clonotype was recorded at least ten times. The J gene is TRBJ2-4, the V gene TRBV10-2, with D hard to call. The V gene's germline CDR1 is WSHSY and CDR2 SAAADI. V was clipped by 7 bases and J by 3 bases, with 10 bases between them. The CDR3 consists of 13 residues. CDR3 in amino acids: CASNTPGKNIQYF. The CDR3 region has the DNA TGCGCCAGCAACACGCCGGGCAAAAACATTCAGTACTTC.

Ten or more counts support this clonotype. This sequence joins TRBV27 and TRBJ1-2, with 7 bases aligning to TRBD1. V shed 3 bases, J shed 6 bases, and the junction held 13 bases outside the gene matches. Germline CDR1 is MNHEY and CDR2 is SMNVEV (reference sequence). The CDR3 totals 16 residues. DNA for the CDR3: TGTGCCAGCAGTTTTCATAAGGGGGCGAGGTCGGATGGCTACACCTTC. Residues: CASSFHKGARSDGYTF.

The chain couples TRBV5-1 to TRBJ2-7; 7 bases match TRBD1. The CDR3 loop spans 13 amino acids. The germline V gene has CDR1 SGHRS and CDR2 YFSETQ. Trimming cost V 4 bases and J 3 bases; bases outside gene matches: 4. CDR3 loop: CASSTQGSYEQYF. The CDR3 DNA sequence: TGCGCCAGCAGCACACAGGGGAGCTACGAGCAGTACTTC.

Many counts were recorded for this clonotype. The V call is TRBV11-1, the J call TRBJ2-1, with D perhaps TRBD2 (5 bases). The CDR3 loop spans 12 amino acids. Germline V gene sequence: CDR1 SGHAT, CDR2 FQDESV (reference sequence). The V end was cut by 4 bases, the J end by 4 bases, with 5 bases between. The chain's CDR3 is CASSSGYNEQFF. CDR3 DNA sequence: TGTGCCAGCAGCTCGGGGTACAATGAGCAGTTCTTC.

Worth noting for this clonotype: This sequence may be a read error, since a much larger clone differs from it by one base. V is TRBV5-4 and J is TRBJ1-1, with D unresolved. The CDR3 spans 13 residues. Germline V gene sequence: CDR1 SGHNT, CDR2 YYREEE (reference sequence). The germline V and J ends were trimmed by 0 bases and 4 bases, with 7 bases remaining between them. The CDR3 DNA is TGTGCCAGCAGCTTGGCAGCGGTCACTGAAGCTTTCTTT. As protein: CASSLAAVTEAFF.

This clonotype showed up many times. The chain employs TRBV15 and TRBJ2-5; tentatively, D is TRBD2 (6 bases). The CDR3 loop spans 15 amino acids. V was pared by 0 bases and J by 2 bases, with 10 bases between. Germline lookup yields CDR1 LNHNV and CDR2 YYDKDF (reference sequence). The CDR3 nucleotides are TGTGCCACCAGCAGAGATCCCGCGGGGCAAGAGACCCAGTACTTC. Translating gives CATSRDPAGQETQYF.

In this sample, this clonotype turned up many times. The chain carries TRBV12-3 or TRBV12-4 and TRBJ2-2; no firm D call. This CDR3 spans 13 amino acids. Trimming stripped 3 bases from V and 8 bases from J, with 10 bases between. CDR3 in DNA: TGTGCCAGCAGTTTTGGGCTATCGGGGGAGCTGTTTTTT. The encoded protein is CASSFGLSGELFF.

This clonotype was detected many times. CDR3 protein: CSTRTGYGQPQHF. Written as DNA, the CDR3 is TGCAGTACGCGGACAGGGTACGGTCAGCCCCAGCATTTT. The chain has TRBV20-1 and TRBJ1-5; 8 bases are shared with TRBD1. The junction had 9 bases not matched to a gene; V was cut back by 8 bases and J by 6 bases. The CDR3 runs 13 residues. CDR1 is DFQATT and CDR2 is SNEGSKA in the germline V gene (reference sequence).